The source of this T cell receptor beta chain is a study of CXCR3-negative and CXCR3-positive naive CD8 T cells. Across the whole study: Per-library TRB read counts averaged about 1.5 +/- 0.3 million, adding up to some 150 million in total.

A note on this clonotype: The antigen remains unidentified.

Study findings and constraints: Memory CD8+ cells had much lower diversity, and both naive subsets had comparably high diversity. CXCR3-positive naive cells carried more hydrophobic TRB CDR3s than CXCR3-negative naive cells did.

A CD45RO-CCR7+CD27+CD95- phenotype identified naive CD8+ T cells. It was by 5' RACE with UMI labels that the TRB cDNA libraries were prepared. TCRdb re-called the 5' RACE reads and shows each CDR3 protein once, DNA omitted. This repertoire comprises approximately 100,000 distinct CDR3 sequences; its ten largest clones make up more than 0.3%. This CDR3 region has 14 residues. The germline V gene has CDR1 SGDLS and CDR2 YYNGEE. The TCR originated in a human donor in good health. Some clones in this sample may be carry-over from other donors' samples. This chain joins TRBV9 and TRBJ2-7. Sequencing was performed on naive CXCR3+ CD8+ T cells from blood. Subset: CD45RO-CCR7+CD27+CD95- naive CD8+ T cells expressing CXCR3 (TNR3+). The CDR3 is CASSVGRSSYEQYF.